This TCR beta chain originates from a study of early T cells in non-severe SARS-CoV-2 infection (dated by TCRdb to the early 2020s). Some background on the complete study: TCR sequencing used bulk RNA from unsorted whole blood, so alpha and beta chains could not be paired. Study-wide conclusions, independent of this receptor: Matching against VDJdb was skewed toward anti-spike CD8 responses, likely underestimated virus-specific expansions, and missed private and CD4 specificities.

Library generation was performed with 5' RACE. The sequencer listed for this sample is NextSeq 500. Unique molecular identifiers were attached to individual cDNA molecules in the TCR library protocol so that sequencing error and PCR bias could be corrected. Sequencing covered both TCR alpha and beta chains, and within each sample the abundances of alpha and beta sequences were tightly co-correlated. As for the authors' bioinformatics: Decombinator V4 was used to annotate TCR sequences for V gene, J gene and CDR3. Expanded TCRs were defined as changing significantly between any two time points under a Poisson model with p below 0.0001. Abundances of TCRs were expressed as counts per million after normalisation to the total number of TCRs sequenced in each sample. MAIT TCRs were defined by TRAV1-2 paired with TRAJ12, TRAJ20 or TRAJ33, and iNKT TCRs by TRAV10 paired with TRAJ18. A search of VDJdb, accessed on 1 November 2021, was run for TCRs annotated to CMV, EBV and SARS-CoV-2, with TCRs annotated for multiple antigens excluded. TCRdb reanalyzed the raw reads on its own, using fastp at Q25 for trimming and MiXCR for clone calling, and kept in-frame beta chains. Identical CDR3 proteins give one entry, which carries the most common genes and DNA. The authors' filters were not applied to this entry. Recorded for this sample are 65,000 to 85,000 distinct CDR3 sequences; around 13% of them occurred a single time. The ten largest clones take up about 1% of the sample.

In this sample, this clonotype turned up a few times. The specificity of this receptor is unknown. The input lacks base qualities; no much larger clone sits a single base away. This was a case-control study nested in a cohort of healthcare workers in London, UK, who had nasopharyngeal swab PCR tests and blood samples taken every week. Between 23 and 31 March 2020, the week of the UK lockdown, healthcare workers were enrolled and then followed up weekly for as long as 16 weeks. Trimming accounts for 6 bases at V and 5 bases at J, while the number of junction bases matched to no gene is 4. The germline V gene provides CDR1 KGHSH and CDR2 LQKENI. The CDR3, cysteine through phenylalanine, is 13 amino acids long. Only the CDR3 region is kept as DNA, spanning 39 bases read in frame from base 1.

The sample taken for sequencing was whole blood. This receptor was obtained from an adult who was a healthcare worker with PCR-confirmed SARS-CoV-2 infection or an uninfected control (not recorded which). The chain couples TRBV18 to TRBJ1-1, with 9 bases in between that match TRBD1. CDR3 loop: CASSRDRATEAFF. The bases are TGTGCCAGCTCGCGGGACAGGGCAACTGAAGCTTTCTTT.